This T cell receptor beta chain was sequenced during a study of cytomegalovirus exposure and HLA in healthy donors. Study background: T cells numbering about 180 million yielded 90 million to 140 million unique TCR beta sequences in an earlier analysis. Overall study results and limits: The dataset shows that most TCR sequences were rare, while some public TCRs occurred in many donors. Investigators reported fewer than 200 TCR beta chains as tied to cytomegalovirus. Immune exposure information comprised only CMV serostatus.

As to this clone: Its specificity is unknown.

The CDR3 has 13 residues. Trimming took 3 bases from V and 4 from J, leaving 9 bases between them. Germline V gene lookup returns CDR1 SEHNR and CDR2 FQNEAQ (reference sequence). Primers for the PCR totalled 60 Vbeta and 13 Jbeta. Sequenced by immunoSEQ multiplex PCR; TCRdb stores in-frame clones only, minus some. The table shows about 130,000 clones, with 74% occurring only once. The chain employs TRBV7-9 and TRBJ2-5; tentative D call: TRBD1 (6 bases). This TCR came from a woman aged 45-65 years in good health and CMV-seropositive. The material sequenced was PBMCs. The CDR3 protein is CASSFRDTETQYF. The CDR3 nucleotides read TGTGCCAGCAGCTTTCGGGACACAGAGACCCAGTACTTC. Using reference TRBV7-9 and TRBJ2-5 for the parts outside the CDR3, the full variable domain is DTGVSQNPRHKITKRGQNVTFRCDPISEHNRLYWYRQTLGQGPEFLTYFQNEAQLEKSRLLSDRFSAERPKGSFSTLEIQRTEQGDSAMYLCASSFRDTETQYFGPGTRLLVL.